This TCR beta chain was captured in a study of identical twins. Looked up from germline, CDR1 is DFQATT and CDR2 is SNEGSKA (reference sequence). The CDR3 runs to 13 residues. The V segment lost 3 bases and the J segment 6 bases; nucleotides outside the gene matches: 5. No donor was unhealthy or non-Caucasian. cDNA carried unique molecular identifiers, and a universal primer site was added by template switching. A single record per CDR3 protein comes from TCRdb applying MiXCR to the 5' RACE reads. The sample lists about 430,000 distinct CDR3 sequences, approximately 17% occurring once. As concerns this clonotype: Its specificity is unknown.

Study-wide points: Compared with models, monozygotic twins showed more out-of-frame TCR alpha sharing. Beta out-of-frame sequences showed weaker excess sharing between twins.

This sequence was found in a man aged 45-65 years in good health. The source material was naive T cells sorted from blood. The chain recombines TRBV20-1 with TRBJ2-3; 8 positions match TRBD1. In DNA form, the CDR3 reads TGCAGTGCTAGGTCGGGACAGGCGGATACGCAGTATTTT. Protein sequence: CSARSGQADTQYF.